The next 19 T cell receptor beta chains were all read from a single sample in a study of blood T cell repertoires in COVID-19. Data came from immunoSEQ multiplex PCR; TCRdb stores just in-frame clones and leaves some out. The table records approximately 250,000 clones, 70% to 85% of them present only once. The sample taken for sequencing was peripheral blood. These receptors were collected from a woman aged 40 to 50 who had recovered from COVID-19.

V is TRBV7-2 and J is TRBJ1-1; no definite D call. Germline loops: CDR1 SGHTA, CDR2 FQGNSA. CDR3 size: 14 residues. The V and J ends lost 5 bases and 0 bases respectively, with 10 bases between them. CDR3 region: CASSPQYLNTEAFF. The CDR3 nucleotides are TGTGCCAGCAGCCCCCAATACTTGAACACTGAAGCTTTCTTT.

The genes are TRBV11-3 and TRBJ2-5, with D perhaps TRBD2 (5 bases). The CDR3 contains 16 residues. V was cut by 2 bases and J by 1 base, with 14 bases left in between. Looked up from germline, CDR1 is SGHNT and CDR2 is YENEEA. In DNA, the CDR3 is TGTGCCAGCAGCTTACGTCCGGGAACCATCCAAGAGACCCAGTACTTC. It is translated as CASSLRPGTIQETQYF.

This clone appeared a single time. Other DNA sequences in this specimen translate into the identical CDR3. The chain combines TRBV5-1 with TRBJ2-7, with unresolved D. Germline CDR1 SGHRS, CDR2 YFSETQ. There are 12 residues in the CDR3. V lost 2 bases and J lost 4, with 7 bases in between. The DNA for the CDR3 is TGCGCCAGCAGCTTCGCAGGTTACGAGCAGTACTTC. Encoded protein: CASSFAGYEQYF. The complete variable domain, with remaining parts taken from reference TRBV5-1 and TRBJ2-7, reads KAGVTQTPRYLIKTRGQQVTLSCSPISGHRSVSWYQQTPGQGLQFLFEYFSETQRNKGNFPGRFSGRQFSNSRSEMNVSTLELGDSALYLCASSFAGYEQYFGPGTRLTVT.

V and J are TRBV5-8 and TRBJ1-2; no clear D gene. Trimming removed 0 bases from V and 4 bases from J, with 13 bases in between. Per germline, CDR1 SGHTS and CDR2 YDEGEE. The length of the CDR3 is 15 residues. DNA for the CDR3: TGTGCCAGCAGCTTGGCTCGGGGAGCGACCTATGGCTACACCTTC. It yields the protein CASSLARGATYGYTF.

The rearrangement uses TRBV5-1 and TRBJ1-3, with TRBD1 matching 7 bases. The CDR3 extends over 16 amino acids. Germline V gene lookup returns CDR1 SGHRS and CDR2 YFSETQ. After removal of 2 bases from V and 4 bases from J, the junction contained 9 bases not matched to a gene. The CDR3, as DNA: TGCGCCAGCAGCTTCGAGGGGGCCGGCGCAGGAAACACCATATATTTT. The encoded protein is CASSFEGAGAGNTIYF.

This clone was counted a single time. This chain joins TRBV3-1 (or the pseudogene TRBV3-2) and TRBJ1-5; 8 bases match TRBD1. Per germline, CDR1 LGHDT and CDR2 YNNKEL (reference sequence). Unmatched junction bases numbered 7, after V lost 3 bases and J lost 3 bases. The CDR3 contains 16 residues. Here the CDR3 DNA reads TGTGCCAGCAGCCAGAAAGGACAGGGTTACAATCAGCCCCAGCATTTT. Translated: CASSQKGQGYNQPQHF.

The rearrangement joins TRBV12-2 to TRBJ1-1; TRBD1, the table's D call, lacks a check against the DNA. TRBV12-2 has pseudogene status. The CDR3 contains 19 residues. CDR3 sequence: CASRLKLGKDLDRGPEAFF. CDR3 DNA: TGTGCAAGTCGCTTAAAGTTGGGAAAGGATTTGGACAGGGGTCCTGAAGCTTTCTTT.

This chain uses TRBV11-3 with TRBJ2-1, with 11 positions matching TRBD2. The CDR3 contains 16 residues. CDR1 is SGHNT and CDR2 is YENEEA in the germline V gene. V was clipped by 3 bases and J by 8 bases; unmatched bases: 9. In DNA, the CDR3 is TGTGCCAGCAGCTTGCTAATAGCGGGGGGGTACGATGAGCAGTTCTTC. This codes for CASSLLIAGGYDEQFF.

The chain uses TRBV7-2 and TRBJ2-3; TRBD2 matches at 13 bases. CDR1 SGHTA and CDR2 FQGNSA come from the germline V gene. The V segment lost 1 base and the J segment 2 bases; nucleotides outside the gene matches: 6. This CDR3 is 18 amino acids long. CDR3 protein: CASSLELAGGSVTDTQYF. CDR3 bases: TGTGCCAGCAGCTTAGAACTAGCGGGGGGGTCGGTCACAGATACGCAGTATTTT.

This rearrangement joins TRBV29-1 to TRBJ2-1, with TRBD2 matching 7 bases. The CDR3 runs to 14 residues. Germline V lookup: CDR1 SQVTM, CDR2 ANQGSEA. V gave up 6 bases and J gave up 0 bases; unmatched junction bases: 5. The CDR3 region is CSVWGGSSYNEQFF. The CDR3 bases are TGCAGCGTCTGGGGGGGTAGCTCCTACAATGAGCAGTTCTTC.

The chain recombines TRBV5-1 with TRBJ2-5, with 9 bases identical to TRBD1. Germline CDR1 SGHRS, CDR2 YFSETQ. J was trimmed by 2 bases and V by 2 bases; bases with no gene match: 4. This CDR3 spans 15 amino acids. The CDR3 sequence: CASSLGQGPQETQYF. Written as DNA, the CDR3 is TGCGCCAGCAGCTTAGGACAGGGGCCTCAAGAGACCCAGTACTTC. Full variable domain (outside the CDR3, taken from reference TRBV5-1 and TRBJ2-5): KAGVTQTPRYLIKTRGQQVTLSCSPISGHRSVSWYQQTPGQGLQFLFEYFSETQRNKGNFPGRFSGRQFSNSRSEMNVSTLELGDSALYLCASSLGQGPQETQYFGPGTRLLVL.

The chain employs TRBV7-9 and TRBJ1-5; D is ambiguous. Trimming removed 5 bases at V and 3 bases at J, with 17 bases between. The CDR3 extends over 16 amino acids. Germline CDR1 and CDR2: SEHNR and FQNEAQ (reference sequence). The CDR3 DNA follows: TGTGCCAGCAGCCCTACGGGGAGCCTACCCAATCAGCCCCAGCATTTT. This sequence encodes CASSPTGSLPNQPQHF.

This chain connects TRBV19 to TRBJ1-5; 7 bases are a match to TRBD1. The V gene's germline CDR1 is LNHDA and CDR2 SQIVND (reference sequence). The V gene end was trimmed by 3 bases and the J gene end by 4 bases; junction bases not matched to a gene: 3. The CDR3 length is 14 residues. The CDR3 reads CASSIDRANQPQHF. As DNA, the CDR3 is TGTGCCAGTAGTATCGACAGGGCTAATCAGCCCCAGCATTTT.

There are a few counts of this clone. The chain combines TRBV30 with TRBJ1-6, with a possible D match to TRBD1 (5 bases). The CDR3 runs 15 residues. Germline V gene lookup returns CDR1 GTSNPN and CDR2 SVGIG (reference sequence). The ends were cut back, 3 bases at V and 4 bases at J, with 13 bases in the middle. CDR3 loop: CAWRRSTAYNSPLHF. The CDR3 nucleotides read TGTGCCTGGAGGAGGTCGACAGCGTATAATTCACCCCTCCACTTT.

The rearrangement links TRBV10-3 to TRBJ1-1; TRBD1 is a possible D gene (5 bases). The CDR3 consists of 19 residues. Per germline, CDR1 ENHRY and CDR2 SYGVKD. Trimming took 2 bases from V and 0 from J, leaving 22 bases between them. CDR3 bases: TGTGCCATCAGTGAGGAAATGGGGGGGGGTCGCGATGTGAACACTGAAGCTTTCTTT. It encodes CAISEEMGGGRDVNTEAFF.

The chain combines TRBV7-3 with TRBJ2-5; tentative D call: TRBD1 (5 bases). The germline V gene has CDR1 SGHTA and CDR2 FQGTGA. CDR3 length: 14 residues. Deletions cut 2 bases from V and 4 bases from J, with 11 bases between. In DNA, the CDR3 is TGTGCCAGCAGCTTAGGAAGGGGATCAGAGACCCAGTACTTC. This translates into CASSLGRGSETQYF.

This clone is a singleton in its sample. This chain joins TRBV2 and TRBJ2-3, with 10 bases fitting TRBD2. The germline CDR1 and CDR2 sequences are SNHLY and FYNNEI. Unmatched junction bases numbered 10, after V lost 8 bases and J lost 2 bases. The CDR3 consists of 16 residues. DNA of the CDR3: TGTGCCAGCCATCCTAGCGGGGGTGCCATCACAGATACGCAGTATTTT. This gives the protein CASHPSGGAITDTQYF.

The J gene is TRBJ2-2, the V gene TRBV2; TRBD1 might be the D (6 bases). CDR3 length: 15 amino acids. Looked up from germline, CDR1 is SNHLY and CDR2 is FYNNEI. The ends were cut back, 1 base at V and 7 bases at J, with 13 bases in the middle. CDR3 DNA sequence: TGTGCCAGCAGTGAAGATCTGGGGGCTGGCGGGGAGCTGTTTTTT. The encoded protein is CASSEDLGAGGELFF.

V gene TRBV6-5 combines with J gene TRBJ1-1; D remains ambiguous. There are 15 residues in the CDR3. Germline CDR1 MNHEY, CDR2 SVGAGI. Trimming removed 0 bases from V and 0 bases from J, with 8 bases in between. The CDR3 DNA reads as TGTGCCAGCAGTTACTCGACTCGCATGAACACTGAAGCTTTCTTT. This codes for CASSYSTRMNTEAFF.